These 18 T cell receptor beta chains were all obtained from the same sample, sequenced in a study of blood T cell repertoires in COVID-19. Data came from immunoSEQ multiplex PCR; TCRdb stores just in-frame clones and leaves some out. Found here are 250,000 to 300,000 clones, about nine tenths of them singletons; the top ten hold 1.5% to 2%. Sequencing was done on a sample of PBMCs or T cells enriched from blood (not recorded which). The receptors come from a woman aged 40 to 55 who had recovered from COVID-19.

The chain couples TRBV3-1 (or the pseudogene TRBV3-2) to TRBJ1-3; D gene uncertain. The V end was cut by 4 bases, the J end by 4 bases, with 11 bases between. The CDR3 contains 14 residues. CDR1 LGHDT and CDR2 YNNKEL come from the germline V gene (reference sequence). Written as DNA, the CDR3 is TGTGCCAGCAGCCTACCGCCCCTAGGAAACACCATATATTTT. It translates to CASSLPPLGNTIYF.

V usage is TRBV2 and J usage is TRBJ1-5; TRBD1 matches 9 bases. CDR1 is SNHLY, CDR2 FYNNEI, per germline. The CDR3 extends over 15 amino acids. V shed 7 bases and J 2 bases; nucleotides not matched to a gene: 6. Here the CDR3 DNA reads TGTGCCAGCAATCGACAGGGGGGGCGCAATCAGCCCCAGCATTTT. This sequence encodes CASNRQGGRNQPQHF. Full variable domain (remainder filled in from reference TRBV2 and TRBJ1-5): EPEVTQTPSHQVTQMGQEVILRCVPISNHLYFYWYRQILGQKVEFLVSFYNNEISEKSEIFDDQFSVERPDGSNFTLKIRSTKLEDSAMYFCASNRQGGRNQPQHFGDGTRLSIL.

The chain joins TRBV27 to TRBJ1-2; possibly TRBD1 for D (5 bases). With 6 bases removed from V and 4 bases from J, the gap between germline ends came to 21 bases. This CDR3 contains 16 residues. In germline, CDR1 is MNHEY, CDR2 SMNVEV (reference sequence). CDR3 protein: CASSPRQPPMIYGYTF. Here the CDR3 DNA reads TGTGCCAGCAGCCCTAGACAGCCCCCAATGATCTATGGCTACACCTTC.

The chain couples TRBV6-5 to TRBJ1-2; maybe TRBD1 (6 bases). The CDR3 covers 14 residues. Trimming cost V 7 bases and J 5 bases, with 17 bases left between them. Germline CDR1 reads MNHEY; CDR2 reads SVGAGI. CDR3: CASTRGQTFYGYTF. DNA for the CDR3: TGTGCCAGCACCCGTGGACAGACCTTTTATGGCTACACCTTC.

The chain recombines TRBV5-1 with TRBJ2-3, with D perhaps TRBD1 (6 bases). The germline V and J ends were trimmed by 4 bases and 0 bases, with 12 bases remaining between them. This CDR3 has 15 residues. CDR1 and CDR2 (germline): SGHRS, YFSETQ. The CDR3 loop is CASSDTGKSTDTQYF. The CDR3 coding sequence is TGCGCCAGCAGCGATACAGGGAAGAGCACAGATACGCAGTATTTT.

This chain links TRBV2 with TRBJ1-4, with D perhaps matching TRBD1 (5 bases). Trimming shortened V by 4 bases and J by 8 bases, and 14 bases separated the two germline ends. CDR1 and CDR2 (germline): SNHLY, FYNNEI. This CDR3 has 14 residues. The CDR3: CASSVQGIGEKLFF. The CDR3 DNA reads TGTGCCAGCAGTGTGCAGGGAATAGGAGAAAAACTGTTTTTT.

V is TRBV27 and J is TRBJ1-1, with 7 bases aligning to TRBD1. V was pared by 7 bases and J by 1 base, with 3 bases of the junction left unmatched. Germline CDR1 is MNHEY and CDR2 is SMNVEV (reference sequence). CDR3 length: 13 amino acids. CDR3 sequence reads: CASTRQGNTEAFF. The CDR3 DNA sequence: TGTGCCAGCACCCGACAGGGGAACACTGAAGCTTTCTTT.

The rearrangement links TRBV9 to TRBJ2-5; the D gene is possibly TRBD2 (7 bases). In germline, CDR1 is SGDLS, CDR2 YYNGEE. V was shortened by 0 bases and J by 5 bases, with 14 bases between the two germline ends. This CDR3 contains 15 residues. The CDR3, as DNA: TGTGCCAGCAGCGTAGCGGGGGGCAGGTTCGAGACCCAGTACTTC. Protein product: CASSVAGGRFETQYF.

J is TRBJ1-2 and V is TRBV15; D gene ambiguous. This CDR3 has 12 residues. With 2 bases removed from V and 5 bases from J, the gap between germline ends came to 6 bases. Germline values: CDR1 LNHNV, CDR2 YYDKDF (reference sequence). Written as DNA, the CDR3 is TGTGCCACCAGCAGATCTCGGTATGGCTACACCTTC. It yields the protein CATSRSRYGYTF. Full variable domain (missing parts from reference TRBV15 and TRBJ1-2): DAMVIQNPRYQVTQFGKPVTLSCSQTLNHNVMYWYQQKSSQAPKLLFHYYDKDFNNEADTPDNFQSRRPNTSFCFLDIRSPGLGDTAMYLCATSRSRYGYTFGSGTRLTVV.

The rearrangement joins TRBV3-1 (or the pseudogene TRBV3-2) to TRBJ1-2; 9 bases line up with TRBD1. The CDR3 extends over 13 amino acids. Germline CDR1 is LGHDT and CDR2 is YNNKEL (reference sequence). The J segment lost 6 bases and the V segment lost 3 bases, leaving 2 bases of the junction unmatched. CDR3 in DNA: TGTGCCAGCAGCCACCGGACAGGGGATGGCTACACCTTC. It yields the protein CASSHRTGDGYTF.

CDR3 nucleotide sequence: TGTGCCAGCAGCCTTGGACAGGTACAGGGCTATGGCTACACCTTC. This gives the protein CASSLGQVQGYGYTF. V gene TRBV3-1 (or the pseudogene TRBV3-2) combines with J gene TRBJ1-2; 7 positions match TRBD1. CDR1 LGHDT and CDR2 YNNKEL come from the germline V gene (reference sequence). V lost 4 bases and J lost 4; bases outside the gene matches: 9. This CDR3 region has 15 residues.

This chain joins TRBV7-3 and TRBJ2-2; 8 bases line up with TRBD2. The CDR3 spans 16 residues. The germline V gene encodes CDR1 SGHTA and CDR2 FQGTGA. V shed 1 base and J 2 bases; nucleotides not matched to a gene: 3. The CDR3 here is CASSLSRGGNTGELFF. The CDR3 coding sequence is TGTGCCAGCAGCTTAAGCCGGGGGGGCAACACCGGGGAGCTGTTTTTT.

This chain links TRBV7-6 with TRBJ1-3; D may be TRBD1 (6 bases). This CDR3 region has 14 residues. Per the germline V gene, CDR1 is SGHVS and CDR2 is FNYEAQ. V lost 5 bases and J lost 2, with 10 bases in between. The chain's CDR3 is CASSNDRPGNTIYF. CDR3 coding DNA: TGTGCCAGCAGCAACGACAGGCCTGGAAACACCATATATTTT.

The CDR3 sequence is CASSPWTGNEKLFF. CDR3 in DNA: TGTGCCAGCAGCCCGTGGACAGGCAATGAAAAACTGTTTTTT. This chain joins TRBV9 and TRBJ1-4, with 7 bases fitting TRBD1. Looked up from germline, CDR1 is SGDLS and CDR2 is YYNGEE. The CDR3 spans 14 residues. J gave up 5 bases and V 4 bases, and 5 bases lay outside the gene matches.

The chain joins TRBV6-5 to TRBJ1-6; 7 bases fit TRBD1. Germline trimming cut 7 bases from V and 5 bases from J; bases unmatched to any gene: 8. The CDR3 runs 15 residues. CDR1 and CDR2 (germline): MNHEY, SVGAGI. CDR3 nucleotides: TGTGCCAGCAAAAGGGACAGTGTGAATAATTCACCCCTCCACTTT. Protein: CASKRDSVNNSPLHF.

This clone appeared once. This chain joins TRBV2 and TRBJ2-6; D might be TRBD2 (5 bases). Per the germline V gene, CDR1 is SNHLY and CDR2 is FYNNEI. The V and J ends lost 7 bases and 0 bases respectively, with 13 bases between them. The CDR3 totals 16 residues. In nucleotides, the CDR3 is TGTGCCAGCAAAAAGGAGGCTAGCTCTGGGGCCAACGTCCTGACTTTC. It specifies CASKKEASSGANVLTF.

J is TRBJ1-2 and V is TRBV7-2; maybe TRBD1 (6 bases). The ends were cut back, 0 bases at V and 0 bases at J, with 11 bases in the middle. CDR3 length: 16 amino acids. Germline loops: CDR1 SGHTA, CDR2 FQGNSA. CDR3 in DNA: TGTGCCAGCAGCTTAGCGTCCGGACAGACTAACTATGGCTACACCTTC. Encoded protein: CASSLASGQTNYGYTF.

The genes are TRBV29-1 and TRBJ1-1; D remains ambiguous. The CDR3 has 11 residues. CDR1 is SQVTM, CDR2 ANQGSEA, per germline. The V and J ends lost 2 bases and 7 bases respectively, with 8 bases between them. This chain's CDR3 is CSVETVGEAFF. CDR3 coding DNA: TGCAGCGTTGAAACAGTAGGTGAAGCTTTCTTT.